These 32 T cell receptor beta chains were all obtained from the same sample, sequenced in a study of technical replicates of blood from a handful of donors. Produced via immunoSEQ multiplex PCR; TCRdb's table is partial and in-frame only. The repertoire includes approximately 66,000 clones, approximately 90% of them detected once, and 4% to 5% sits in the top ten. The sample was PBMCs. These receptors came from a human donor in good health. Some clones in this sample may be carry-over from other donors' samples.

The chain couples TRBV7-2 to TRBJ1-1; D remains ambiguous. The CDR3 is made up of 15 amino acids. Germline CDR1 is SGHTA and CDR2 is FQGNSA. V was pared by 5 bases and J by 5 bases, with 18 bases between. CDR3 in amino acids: CASSRQRTGGTEAFF. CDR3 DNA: TGTGCCAGCAGCAGGCAACGGACGGGAGGGACTGAAGCTTTCTTT.

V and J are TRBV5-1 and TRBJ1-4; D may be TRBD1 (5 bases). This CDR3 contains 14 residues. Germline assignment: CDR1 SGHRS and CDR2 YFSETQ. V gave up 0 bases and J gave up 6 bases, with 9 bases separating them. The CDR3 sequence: CASSLGGGYEKLFF. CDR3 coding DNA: TGCGCCAGCAGCTTGGGGGGGGGATATGAAAAACTGTTTTTT.

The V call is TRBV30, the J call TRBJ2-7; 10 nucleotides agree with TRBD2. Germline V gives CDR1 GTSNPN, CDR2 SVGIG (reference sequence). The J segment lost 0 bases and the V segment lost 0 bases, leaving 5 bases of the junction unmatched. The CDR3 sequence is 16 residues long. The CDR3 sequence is CAWSVSSSGSSYEQYF. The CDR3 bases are TGTGCCTGGAGTGTAAGTTCTAGCGGGAGCTCCTACGAGCAGTACTTC.

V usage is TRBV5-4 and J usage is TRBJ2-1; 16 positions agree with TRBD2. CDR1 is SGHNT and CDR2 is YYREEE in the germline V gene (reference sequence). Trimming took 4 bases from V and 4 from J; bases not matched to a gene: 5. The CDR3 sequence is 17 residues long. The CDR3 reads CASSQGLAGGRYNEQFF. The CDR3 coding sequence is TGTGCCAGCAGCCAGGGACTAGCGGGGGGGAGGTACAATGAGCAGTTCTTC.

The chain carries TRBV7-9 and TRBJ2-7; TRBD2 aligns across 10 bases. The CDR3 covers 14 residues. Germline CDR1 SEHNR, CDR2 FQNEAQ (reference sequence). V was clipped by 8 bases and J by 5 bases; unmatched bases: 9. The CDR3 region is CASGFSGRSNEQYF. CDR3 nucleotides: TGTGCCAGCGGATTTAGCGGGAGGAGCAACGAGCAGTACTTC.

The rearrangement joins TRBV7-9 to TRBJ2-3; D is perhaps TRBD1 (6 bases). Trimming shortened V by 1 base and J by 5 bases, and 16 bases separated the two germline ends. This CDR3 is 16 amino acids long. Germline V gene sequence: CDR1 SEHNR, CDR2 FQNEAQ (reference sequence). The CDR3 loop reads CASSLGAGARGDTQYF. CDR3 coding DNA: TGTGCCAGCAGCTTAGGGGCAGGGGCCCGAGGAGATACGCAGTATTTT.

CDR3 DNA: TGTGCCAGCACAGGGGCAGGACCCCATCGAGCTTTCTTT. Its translation is CASTGAGPHRAFF. The chain is built from TRBV28 and TRBJ1-1, with a possible D match to TRBD1 (6 bases). V lost 7 bases and J 10 bases, leaving 19 bases between the germline ends. Germline assignment: CDR1 MDHEN and CDR2 SYDVKM. The CDR3 has 13 residues.

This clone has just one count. DNA for the CDR3: TGTGCCAGCAGCTTAGGGACTAGCGGGGGGGCGGGCGGAGAGACCCAGTACTTC. Amino acid sequence: CASSLGTSGGAGGETQYF. The chain combines TRBV11-2 with TRBJ2-5; 15 nucleotides line up with TRBD2. The V gene end was trimmed by 1 base and the J gene end by 4 bases; junction bases not matched to a gene: 7. CDR3 length: 18 residues. Germline V gene data show CDR1 as SGHAT and CDR2 as FQNNGV.

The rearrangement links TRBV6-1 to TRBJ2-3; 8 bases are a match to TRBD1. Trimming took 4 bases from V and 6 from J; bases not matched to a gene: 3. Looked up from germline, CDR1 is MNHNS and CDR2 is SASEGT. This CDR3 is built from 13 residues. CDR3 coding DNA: TGTGCCAGCAGTGGACAGGGGCGGGATACGCAGTATTTT. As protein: CASSGQGRDTQYF.

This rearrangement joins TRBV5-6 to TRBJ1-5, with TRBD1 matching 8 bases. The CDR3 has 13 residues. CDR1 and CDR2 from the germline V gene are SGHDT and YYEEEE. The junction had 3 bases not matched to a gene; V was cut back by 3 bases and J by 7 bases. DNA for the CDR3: TGTGCCAGCAGCTCGTCAGGGGGCCAGCCCCAGCATTTT. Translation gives CASSSSGGQPQHF.

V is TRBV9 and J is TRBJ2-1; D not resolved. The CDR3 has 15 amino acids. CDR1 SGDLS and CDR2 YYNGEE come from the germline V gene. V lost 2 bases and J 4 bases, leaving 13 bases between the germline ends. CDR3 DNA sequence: TGTGCCAGCAGCGTGTTAGCCGAAGCTTACAATGAGCAGTTCTTC. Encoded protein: CASSVLAEAYNEQFF.

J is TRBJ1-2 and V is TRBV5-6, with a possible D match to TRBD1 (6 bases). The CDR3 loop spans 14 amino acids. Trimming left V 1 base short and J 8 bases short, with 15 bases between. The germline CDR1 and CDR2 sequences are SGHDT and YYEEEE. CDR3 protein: CASSLRGAQVGYTF. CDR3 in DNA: TGTGCCAGCAGCTTGCGGGGGGCGCAGGTCGGCTACACCTTC. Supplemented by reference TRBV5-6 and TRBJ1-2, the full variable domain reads DAGVTQSPTHLIKTRGQQVTLRCSPKSGHDTVSWYQQALGQGPQFIFQYYEEEERQRGNFPDRFSGHQFPNYSSELNVNALLLGDSALYLCASSLRGAQVGYTFGSGTRLTVV.

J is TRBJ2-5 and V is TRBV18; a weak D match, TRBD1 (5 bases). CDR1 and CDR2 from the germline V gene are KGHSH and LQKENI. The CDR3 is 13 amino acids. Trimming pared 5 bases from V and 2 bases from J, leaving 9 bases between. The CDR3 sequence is CASSIDRQETQYF. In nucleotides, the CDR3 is TGTGCCAGCTCAATAGACAGACAAGAGACCCAGTACTTC.

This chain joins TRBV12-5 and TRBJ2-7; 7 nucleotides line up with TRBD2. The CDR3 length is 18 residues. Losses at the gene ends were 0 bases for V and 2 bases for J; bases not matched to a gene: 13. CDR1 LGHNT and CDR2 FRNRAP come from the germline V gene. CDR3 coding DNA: TGTGCTAGTGGTTTGGTACTCCCACTAGCGAGGGCGACCTACGAGCAGTACTTC. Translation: CASGLVLPLARATYEQYF. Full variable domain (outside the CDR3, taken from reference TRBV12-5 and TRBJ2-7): DARVTQTPRHKVTEMGQEVTMRCQPILGHNTVFWYRQTMMQGLELLAYFRNRAPLDDSGMPKDRFSAEMPDATLATLKIQPSEPRDSAVYFCASGLVLPLARATYEQYFGPGTRLTVT.

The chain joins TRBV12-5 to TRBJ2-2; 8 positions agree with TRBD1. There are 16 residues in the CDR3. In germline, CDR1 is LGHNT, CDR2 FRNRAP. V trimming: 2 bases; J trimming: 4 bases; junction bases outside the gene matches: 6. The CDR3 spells CASGLSQGAFTGELFF. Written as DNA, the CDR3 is TGTGCTAGTGGTTTGTCCCAGGGGGCCTTCACCGGGGAGCTGTTTTTT.

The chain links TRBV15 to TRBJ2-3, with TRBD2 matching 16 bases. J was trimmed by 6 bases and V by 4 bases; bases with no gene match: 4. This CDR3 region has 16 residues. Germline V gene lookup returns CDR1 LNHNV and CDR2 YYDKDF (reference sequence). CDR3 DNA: TGTGCCACCAGCACGGGACTAGCGGGAGGGAAGGATACGCAGTATTTT. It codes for CATSTGLAGGKDTQYF.

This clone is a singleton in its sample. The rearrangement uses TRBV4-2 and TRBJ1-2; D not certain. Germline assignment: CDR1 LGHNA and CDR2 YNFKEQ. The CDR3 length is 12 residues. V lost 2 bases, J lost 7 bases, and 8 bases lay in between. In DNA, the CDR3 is TGTGCCAGCAGCCAACCCTCCGGTGGCTACACCTTC. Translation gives CASSQPSGGYTF.

Here the CDR3 reads CASSRDSGAGNTIYF. DNA of the CDR3: TGTGCCAGCAGCCGGGACAGCGGAGCTGGAAACACCATATATTTT. J is TRBJ1-3 and V is TRBV7-9, with 7 positions matching TRBD1. Germline loops: CDR1 SEHNR, CDR2 FQNEAQ (reference sequence). The CDR3 length is 15 residues. With 5 bases clipped from V and 2 bases from J, the junction kept 6 bases outside the gene matches.

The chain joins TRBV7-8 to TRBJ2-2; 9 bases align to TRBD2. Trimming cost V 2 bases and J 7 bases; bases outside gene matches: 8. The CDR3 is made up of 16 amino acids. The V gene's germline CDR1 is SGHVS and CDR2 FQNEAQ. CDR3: CASSLMTSGRDGELFF. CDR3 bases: TGTGCCAGCAGCTTAATGACTAGCGGACGGGACGGGGAGCTGTTTTTT.

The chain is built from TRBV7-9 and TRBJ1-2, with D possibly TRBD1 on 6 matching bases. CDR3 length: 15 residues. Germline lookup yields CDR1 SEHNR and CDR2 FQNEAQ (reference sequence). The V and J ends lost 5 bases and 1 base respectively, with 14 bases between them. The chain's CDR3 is CASSPWTASNYGYTF. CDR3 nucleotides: TGTGCCAGCAGCCCTTGGACAGCGAGTAACTATGGCTACACCTTC.

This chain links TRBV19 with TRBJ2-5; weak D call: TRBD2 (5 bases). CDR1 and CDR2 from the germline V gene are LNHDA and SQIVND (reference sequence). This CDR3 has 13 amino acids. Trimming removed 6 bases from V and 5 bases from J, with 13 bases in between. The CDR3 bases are TGTGCCAGTAGAGGTCAGCGGACGGAGACCCAGTACTTC. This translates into CASRGQRTETQYF. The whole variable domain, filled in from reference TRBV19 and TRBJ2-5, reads DGGITQSPKYLFRKEGQNVTLSCEQNLNHDAMYWYRQDPGQGLRLIYYSQIVNDFQKGDIAEGYSVSREKKESFPLTVTSAQKNPTAFYLCASRGQRTETQYFGPGTRLLVL.

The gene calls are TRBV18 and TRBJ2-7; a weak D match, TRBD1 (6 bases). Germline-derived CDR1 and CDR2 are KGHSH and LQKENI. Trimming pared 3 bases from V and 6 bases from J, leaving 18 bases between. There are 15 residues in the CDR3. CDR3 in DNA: TGTGCCAGCTCACCCGATACAGGGTCGGGATCCGAGCAGTACTTC. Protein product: CASSPDTGSGSEQYF. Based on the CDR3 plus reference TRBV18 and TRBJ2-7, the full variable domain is NAGVMQNPRHLVRRRGQEARLRCSPMKGHSHVYWYRQLPEEGLKFMVYLQKENIIDESGMPKERFSAEFPKEGPSILRIQQVVRGDSAAYFCASSPDTGSGSEQYFGPGTRLTVT.

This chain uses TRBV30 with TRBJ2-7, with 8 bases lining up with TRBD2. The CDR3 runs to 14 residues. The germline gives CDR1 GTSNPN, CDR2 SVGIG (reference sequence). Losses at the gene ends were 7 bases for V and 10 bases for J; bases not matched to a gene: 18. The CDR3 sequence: CALSGERGTLGQYF. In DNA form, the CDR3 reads TGTGCCTTGTCCGGAGAGCGGGGGACCCTCGGCCAGTACTTC.

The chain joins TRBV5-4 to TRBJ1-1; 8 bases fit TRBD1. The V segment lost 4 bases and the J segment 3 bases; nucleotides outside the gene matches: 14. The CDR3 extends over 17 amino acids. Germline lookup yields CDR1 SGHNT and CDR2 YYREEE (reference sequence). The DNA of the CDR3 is TGTGCCAGCAGCATCCCGGGACAGGTGGGCTTTGACACTGAAGCTTTCTTT. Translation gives CASSIPGQVGFDTEAFF.

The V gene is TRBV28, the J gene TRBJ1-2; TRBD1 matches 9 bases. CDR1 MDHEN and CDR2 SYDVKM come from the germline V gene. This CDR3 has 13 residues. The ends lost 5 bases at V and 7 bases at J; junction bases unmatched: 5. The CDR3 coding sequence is TGTGCCAGCAGTGAGAGGACAGGGGTTGGCTACACCTTC. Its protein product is CASSERTGVGYTF.

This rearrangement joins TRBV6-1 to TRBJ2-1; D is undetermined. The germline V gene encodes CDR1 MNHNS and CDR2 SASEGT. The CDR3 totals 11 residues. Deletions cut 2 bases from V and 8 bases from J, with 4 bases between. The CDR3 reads CASSELYEQFF. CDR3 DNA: TGTGCCAGCAGTGAATTATATGAGCAGTTCTTC.

CDR3 sequence (DNA): TGTGCCAGCAGCCAGGACCCTAGCGGGGGGGCCGTGGAGACCCAGTACTTC. As protein: CASSQDPSGGAVETQYF. The chain joins TRBV4-2 to TRBJ2-5, with 12 bases identical to TRBD2. Germline CDR1 LGHNA, CDR2 YNFKEQ. J gave up 5 bases and V 3 bases, and 10 bases lay outside the gene matches. CDR3 length: 17 residues.

The CDR3 nucleotides are TGTGCCAGCAGTTACTCGAGGGCTACTGAAGCTTTCTTT. This encodes CASSYSRATEAFF. The chain uses TRBV6-6 and TRBJ1-1; D uncertain. Per germline, CDR1 MNHNY and CDR2 SVGAGI (reference sequence). The CDR3 totals 13 residues. Trimming took 0 bases from V and 5 from J, leaving 7 bases between them.

The CDR3 nucleotides read TGCGCCAGCAGCTACTCACAGGGGCGAGGTTCACCCCTCCACTTT. Translating gives CASSYSQGRGSPLHF. The rearrangement uses TRBV5-1 and TRBJ1-6; 7 nucleotides align to TRBD1. V trimming: 3 bases; J trimming: 9 bases; junction bases outside the gene matches: 9. Germline CDR1 is SGHRS and CDR2 is YFSETQ. CDR3 length: 15 amino acids.

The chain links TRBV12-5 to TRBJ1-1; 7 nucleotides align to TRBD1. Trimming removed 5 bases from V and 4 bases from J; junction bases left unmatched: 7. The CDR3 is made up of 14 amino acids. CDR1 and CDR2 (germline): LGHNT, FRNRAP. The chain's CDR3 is CASGVGGTGTEAFF. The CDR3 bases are TGTGCTAGTGGTGTAGGGGGCACGGGCACTGAAGCTTTCTTT.

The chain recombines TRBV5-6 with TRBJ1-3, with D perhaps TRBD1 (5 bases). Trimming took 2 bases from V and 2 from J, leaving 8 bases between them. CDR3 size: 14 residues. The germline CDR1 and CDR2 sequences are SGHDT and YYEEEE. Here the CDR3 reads CASSFPGTGNTIYF. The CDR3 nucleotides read TGTGCCAGCAGCTTTCCAGGGACTGGAAACACCATATATTTT. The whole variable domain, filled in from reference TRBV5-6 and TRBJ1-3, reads DAGVTQSPTHLIKTRGQQVTLRCSPKSGHDTVSWYQQALGQGPQFIFQYYEEEERQRGNFPDRFSGHQFPNYSSELNVNALLLGDSALYLCASSFPGTGNTIYFGEGSWLTVV.

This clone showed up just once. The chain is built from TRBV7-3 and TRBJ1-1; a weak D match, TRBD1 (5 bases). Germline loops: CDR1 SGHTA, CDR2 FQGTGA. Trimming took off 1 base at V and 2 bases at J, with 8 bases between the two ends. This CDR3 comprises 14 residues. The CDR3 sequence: CASSLMQGNTEAFF. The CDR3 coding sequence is TGTGCCAGCAGCTTAATGCAGGGAAACACTGAAGCTTTCTTT.